The 6 T cell receptor beta chains presented below share a single source sample, sequenced in a study of shared clonotypes between healthy human individuals. Libraries were prepared by immunoSEQ multiplex PCR; TCRdb keeps only in-frame clonotypes and omits some of them. The repertoire consists of 1.5 million to 1.9 million clones, with 98% occurring once and the leading ten covering about 0.45%. Sequencing was done on a sample of naive CD4+ T cells sorted from blood. Documented subset: CD45RA+ positively selected. The receptors were sampled from a man aged 25-40 years in good health.

This clone was recorded only once. The genes are TRBV7-2 and TRBJ2-3, with D perhaps matching TRBD2 (5 bases). The CDR3 sequence is 12 residues long. CDR1 and CDR2 from the germline V gene are SGHTA and FQGNSA. With 5 bases removed from V and 8 bases from J, the gap between germline ends came to 11 bases. The CDR3 DNA follows: TGTGCCAGCAGCCCTCGCGGAGGTACGCAGTATTTT. It yields the protein CASSPRGGTQYF.

In the case of this clone: Other DNA sequences in this specimen translate into the identical CDR3. The chain is built from TRBV5-1 and TRBJ2-1; possible D gene TRBD1, 5 bases. The length of the CDR3 is 13 residues. Trimming removed 4 bases at V and 7 bases at J, with 12 bases between. Germline values: CDR1 SGHRS, CDR2 YFSETQ. The CDR3: CASSNLRANEQFF. The CDR3, as DNA: TGCGCCAGCAGCAACCTCAGGGCGAATGAGCAGTTCTTC.

V gene TRBV18 combines with J gene TRBJ1-1, with 12 bases matching TRBD1. The germline V gene has CDR1 KGHSH and CDR2 LQKENI. The CDR3 sequence is 17 residues long. V shed 6 bases and J 4 bases; nucleotides not matched to a gene: 12. The CDR3 DNA reads as TGTGCCAGCTCCTCAATAATCCGGGACAGGGGGCCCACTGAAGCTTTCTTT. It encodes CASSSIIRDRGPTEAFF.

This chain connects TRBV27 to TRBJ2-2; the D gene is possibly TRBD1 (5 bases). With 7 bases removed from V and 7 bases from J, the gap between germline ends came to 16 bases. The CDR3 is 14 residues long. Germline CDR1 MNHEY, CDR2 SMNVEV (reference sequence). CDR3 DNA sequence: TGTGCCAGCATCCCGAAGGGGCGCTTCGGGGAGCTGTTTTTT. Translated, it gives CASIPKGRFGELFF.

This chain connects TRBV7-2 to TRBJ1-5, with D possibly TRBD1 on 5 matching bases. V dropped 5 bases and J dropped 6 bases, with 11 bases sitting between them. Per germline, CDR1 SGHTA and CDR2 FQGNSA. There are 13 residues in the CDR3. The CDR3 region is CASSKRQGQPQHF. For the CDR3, the DNA is TGTGCCAGCAGCAAGCGGCAGGGTCAGCCCCAGCATTTT.

The gene calls are TRBV27 and TRBJ2-7; 7 nucleotides line up with TRBD1. V lost 5 bases, J lost 7 bases, and 11 bases stayed unmatched. Per germline, CDR1 MNHEY and CDR2 SMNVEV (reference sequence). This CDR3 has 14 amino acids. The CDR3 protein is CASSPTGTVGEQYF. CDR3 nucleotides: TGTGCCAGCAGTCCCACCGGGACAGTGGGAGAGCAGTACTTC.